This T cell receptor (beta chain) was captured by sequencing in a study of T cells in Graves' hyperthyroidism and ophthalmopathy. Overall study context: Once the initial diagnosis was made, peripheral blood was obtained before any treatment.

Exclusion criteria comprised uncontrolled infection, other autoimmune disease, pregnancy or lactation. Findings and limits, study-wide: Most clonotypes that expanded in the thyroid above 0.001 also showed up in blood.

V gave up 6 bases and J gave up 1 base; unmatched junction bases: 14. Germline lookup yields CDR1 DFQATT and CDR2 SNEGSKA (reference sequence). This CDR3 region has 16 residues. This clonotype was detected ten times or more. Its antigen remains unknown. RNA transcripts gave rise to amplified TCR beta CDR3 regions. First-round RT-PCR targeting the TCR CDR3 was performed with the HTBI primer set. TCRdb passed the multiplex PCR reads through MiXCR, listing each CDR3 protein once. The table includes over 400,000 distinct CDR3 sequences, 14% to 15% detected once. What was sequenced was blood. The TCR comes from a man aged 18-30 years with Graves' ophthalmopathy. V is TRBV20-1 and J is TRBJ2-7; 8 bases fit TRBD2. The chain's CDR3 is CSAPTGLGGRSYEQYF. CDR3 coding DNA: TGCAGTGCCCCCACCGGGTTGGGCGGGAGGTCCTACGAGCAGTACTTC.